This TCR beta chain was documented in a study of shared clonotypes between healthy human individuals. Measured with immunoSEQ multiplex PCR; TCRdb has only the in-frame clones, and not every one. The repertoire holds a few million clones, with more than 90% as singletons. The length of the CDR3 is 14 residues. Trimming left V 2 bases short and J 2 bases short, with 7 bases between. Germline V gene data show CDR1 as ENHRY and CDR2 as SYGVKD. The sequencing sample was made of naive CD4+ T cells sorted from blood. Subset indicated: CD45RA+ positively selected. V gene TRBV10-3 combines with J gene TRBJ2-1; D remains ambiguous. This TCR was recovered from a man aged 18 to 29 in good health. This CDR3 reads CAISEPSPYNEQFF. Here the CDR3 DNA reads TGTGCCATCAGTGAGCCCAGCCCCTACAATGAGCAGTTCTTC.